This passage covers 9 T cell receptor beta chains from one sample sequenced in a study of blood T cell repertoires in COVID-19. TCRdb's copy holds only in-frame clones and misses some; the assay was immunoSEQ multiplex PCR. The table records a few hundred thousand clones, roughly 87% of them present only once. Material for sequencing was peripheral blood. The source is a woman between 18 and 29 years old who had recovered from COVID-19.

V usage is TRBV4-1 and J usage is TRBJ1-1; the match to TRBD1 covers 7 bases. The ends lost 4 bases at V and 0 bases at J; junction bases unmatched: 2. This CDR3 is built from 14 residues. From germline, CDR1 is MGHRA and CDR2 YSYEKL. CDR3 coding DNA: TGCGCCAGCAGCCTCAGGGGGTTGAACACTGAAGCTTTCTTT. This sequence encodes CASSLRGLNTEAFF.

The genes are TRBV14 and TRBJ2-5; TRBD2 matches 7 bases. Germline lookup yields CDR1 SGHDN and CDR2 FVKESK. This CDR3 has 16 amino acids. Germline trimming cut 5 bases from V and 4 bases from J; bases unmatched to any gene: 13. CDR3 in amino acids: CASSGLPGGRRETQYF. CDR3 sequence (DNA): TGTGCCAGCAGCGGCTTACCGGGAGGCCGTAGAGAGACCCAGTACTTC.

The CDR3 protein is CAWSRDRGTTNYGYTF. The CDR3, as DNA: TGTGCCTGGAGCCGGGACAGGGGGACTACTAACTATGGCTACACCTTC. The chain joins TRBV30 to TRBJ1-2, with 11 bases aligning to TRBD1. Germline V gene data show CDR1 as GTSNPN and CDR2 as SVGIG (reference sequence). The V gene end was trimmed by 3 bases and the J gene end by 0 bases; junction bases not matched to a gene: 6. The CDR3 totals 16 residues. The entire variable domain, with the rest obtained from reference TRBV30 and TRBJ1-2, is as follows: SQTIHQWPATLVQPVGSPLSLECTVEGTSNPNLYWYRQAAGRGLQLLFYSVGIGQISSEVPQNLSASRPQDRQFILSSKKLLLSDSGFYLCAWSRDRGTTNYGYTFGSGTRLTVV.

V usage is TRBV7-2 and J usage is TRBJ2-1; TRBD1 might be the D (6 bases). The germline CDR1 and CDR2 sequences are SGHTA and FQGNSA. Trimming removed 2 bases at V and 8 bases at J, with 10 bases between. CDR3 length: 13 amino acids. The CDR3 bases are TGTGCCAGCAGCTTACAGGGGTGGGATGAGCAGTTCTTC. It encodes CASSLQGWDEQFF. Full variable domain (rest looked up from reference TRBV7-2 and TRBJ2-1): GAGVSQSPSNKVTEKGKDVELRCDPISGHTALYWYRQSLGQGLEFLIYFQGNSAPDKSGLPSDRFSAERTGGSVSTLTIQRTQQEDSAVYLCASSLQGWDEQFFGPGTRLTVL.

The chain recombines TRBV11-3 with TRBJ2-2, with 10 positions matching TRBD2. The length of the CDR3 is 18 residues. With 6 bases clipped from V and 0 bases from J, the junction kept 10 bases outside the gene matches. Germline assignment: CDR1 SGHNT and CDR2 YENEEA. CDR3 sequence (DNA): TGTGCCAGCAGGCCCGGGACTAGCGAAGACGCGAACACCGGGGAGCTGTTTTTT. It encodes CASRPGTSEDANTGELFF.

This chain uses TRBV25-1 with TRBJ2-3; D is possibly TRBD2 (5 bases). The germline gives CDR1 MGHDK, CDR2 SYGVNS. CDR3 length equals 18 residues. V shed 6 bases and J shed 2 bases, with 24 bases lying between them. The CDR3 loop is CASSSTDRGVHPTDTQYF. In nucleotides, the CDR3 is TGTGCCAGCAGCTCAACGGATCGGGGAGTCCACCCCACAGATACGCAGTATTTT.

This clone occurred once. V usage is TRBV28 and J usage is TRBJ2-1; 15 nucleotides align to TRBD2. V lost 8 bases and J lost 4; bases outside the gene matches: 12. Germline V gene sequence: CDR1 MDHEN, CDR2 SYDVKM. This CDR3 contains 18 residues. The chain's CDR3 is CASLGLAGGTPSYNEQFF. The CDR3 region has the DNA TGTGCCAGCTTGGGACTAGCGGGAGGTACCCCGTCGTACAATGAGCAGTTCTTC.

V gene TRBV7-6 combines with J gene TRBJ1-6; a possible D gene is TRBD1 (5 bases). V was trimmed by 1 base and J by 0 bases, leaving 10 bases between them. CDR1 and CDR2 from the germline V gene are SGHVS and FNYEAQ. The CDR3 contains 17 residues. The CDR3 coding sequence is TGTGCCAGCAGCTTAGAGACAGTCAGCTCCTATAATTCACCCCTCCACTTT. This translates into CASSLETVSSYNSPLHF.

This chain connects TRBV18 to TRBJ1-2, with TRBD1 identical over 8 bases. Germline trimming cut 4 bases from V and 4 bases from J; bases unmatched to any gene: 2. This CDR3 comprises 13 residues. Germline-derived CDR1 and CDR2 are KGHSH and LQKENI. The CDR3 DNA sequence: TGTGCCAGCTCACTGGACAGGGTCTATGGCTACACCTTC. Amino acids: CASSLDRVYGYTF.